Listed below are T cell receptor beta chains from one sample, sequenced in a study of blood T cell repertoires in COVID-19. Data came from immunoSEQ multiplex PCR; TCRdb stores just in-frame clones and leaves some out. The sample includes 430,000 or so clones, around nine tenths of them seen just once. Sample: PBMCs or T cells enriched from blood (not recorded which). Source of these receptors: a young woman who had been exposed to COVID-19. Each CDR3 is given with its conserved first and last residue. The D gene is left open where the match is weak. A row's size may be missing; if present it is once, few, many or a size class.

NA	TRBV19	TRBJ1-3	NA	TGTGCCAGTTCCTCTATGGCTGGAAACACCATATATTTT	CASSSMAGNTIYF
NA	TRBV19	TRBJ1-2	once	TGTGCCAGCCTTGGACTCTTCGACGGCTACACCTTC	CASLGLFDGYTF
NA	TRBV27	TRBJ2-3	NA	TGTGCCAGCAGTCCGGGACTGGTACCTAGCACAGATACGCAGTATTTT	CASSPGLVPSTDTQYF
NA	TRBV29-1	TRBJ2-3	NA	TGCAGCGTTGGGCCGCGGGATACGCAGTATTTT	CSVGPRDTQYF
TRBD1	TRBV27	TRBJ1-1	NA	TGTGCCACGAAGGGACAGGACCAGGGACTATGGACTGAAGCTTTCTTT	CATKGQDQGLWTEAFF
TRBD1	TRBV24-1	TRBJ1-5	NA	TGTGCCACCAGTGCAGCCGGGACAGGGTGGAATCAGCCCCAGCATTTT	CATSAAGTGWNQPQHF
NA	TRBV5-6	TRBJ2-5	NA	TGTGCCAGCAGCTTGAAAGGTGGGCCCCAGTACTTC	CASSLKGGPQYF
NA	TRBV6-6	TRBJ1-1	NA	TGTGCCAGCAAAAATCAGGGAACTGAAGCTTTCTTT	CASKNQGTEAFF
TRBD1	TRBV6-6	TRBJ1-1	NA	TGTGCCAGCAGTCAGACAGGGGGAAGGGGGAACACTGAAGCTTTCTTT	CASSQTGGRGNTEAFF
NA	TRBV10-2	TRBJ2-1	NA	TGCGCCAGCAGTGAGTCTTTGGGCAGTGAGCAGTTCTTC	CASSESLGSEQFF
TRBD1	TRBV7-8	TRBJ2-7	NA	TGTGCCAGCAGCCCAGACAGGGTTGACGAGCAGTACTTC	CASSPDRVDEQYF
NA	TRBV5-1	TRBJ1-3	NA	TGCGCCAGCAGCTTCAGGGGTCGGGATGGAAACACCATATATTTT	CASSFRGRDGNTIYF
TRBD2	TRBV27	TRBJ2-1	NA	TGTGCCAGCAGTTTATCCCCTAGCGGGTTCTACAATGAGCAGTTCTTC	CASSLSPSGFYNEQFF
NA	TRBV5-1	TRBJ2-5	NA	TGCGCCAGCAGCTTGGGGGCACGGGAGACCCAGTACTTC	CASSLGARETQYF
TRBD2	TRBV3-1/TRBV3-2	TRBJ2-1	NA	TGTGCCAGCAGCCAAGTAGGCGGGGGGGCCGTCAGTGAGCAGTTCTTC	CASSQVGGGAVSEQFF
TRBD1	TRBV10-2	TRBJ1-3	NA	TGCGCCAGCAGTGAAACAGGGGTCGGAAACACCATATATTTT	CASSETGVGNTIYF
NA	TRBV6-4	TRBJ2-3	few	TGTGCCAGCAGTGTCTCCCGTTCAGATACGCAGTATTTT	CASSVSRSDTQYF
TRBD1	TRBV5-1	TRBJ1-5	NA	TGCGCCAGCTCGGTCCAGGGGGAACAGCCCCAGCATTTT	CASSVQGEQPQHF
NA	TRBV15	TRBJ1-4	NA	TGTGCCACCAGCAGGACAGGAAATAATGAAAAACTGTTTTTT	CATSRTGNNEKLFF
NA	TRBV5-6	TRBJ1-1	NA	TGTGCCAGCAGCTTACGGGGAACTTCCAGTTTCTTT	CASSLRGTSSFF
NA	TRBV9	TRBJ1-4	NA	TGTGCCAGCAGCGGACGACCAGGAACAACTAATGAAAAACTGTTTTTT	CASSGRPGTTNEKLFF
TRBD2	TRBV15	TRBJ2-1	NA	TGTGCCACCAGCACCGCGTCGGAGCGGGGGCCATGGGGTGAGCAGTTCTTC	CATSTASERGPWGEQFF
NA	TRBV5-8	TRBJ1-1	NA	TGTGCCAGCAGCTTGGTTCGGGGGAACACTGAAGCTTTCTTT	CASSLVRGNTEAFF
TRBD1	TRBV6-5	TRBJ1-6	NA	TGTGCCAGCAGTTTGCCGGGACAGGGCTATAATTCACCCCTCCACTTT	CASSLPGQGYNSPLHF
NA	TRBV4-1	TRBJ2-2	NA	TGCGCCAGCAGCCAAGATTTAGCCGGGGAGCTGTTTTTT	CASSQDLAGELFF
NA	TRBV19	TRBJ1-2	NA	TGTGCCAGTAGTATTCTCTGGCGCAGGGAAGCCGATGGCTACACCTTC	CASSILWRREADGYTF
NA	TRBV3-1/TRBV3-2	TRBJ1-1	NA	TGTGCCAGCAGCGGAACAGGCGTTCAGGGCACTGAAGCTTTCTTT	CASSGTGVQGTEAFF
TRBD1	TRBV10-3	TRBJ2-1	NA	TGTGCCACCCGGGACAGGGGACCAGGTTCCTACAATGAGCAGTTCTTC	CATRDRGPGSYNEQFF
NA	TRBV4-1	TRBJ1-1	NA	TGCGCCAGCAGCTCCGGGGGGGAAGCTTTCTTT	CASSSGGEAFF
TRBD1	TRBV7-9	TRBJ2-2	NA	TGTGCCAGCACACAACAGGGGAGCGGGGAGCTGTTTTTT	CASTQQGSGELFF
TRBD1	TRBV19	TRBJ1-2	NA	TGTGCCAGTAGTATTGGGACAGGGAAATATGGCTACACCTTC	CASSIGTGKYGYTF
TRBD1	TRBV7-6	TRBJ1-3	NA	TGTGCCAGCAGCCCAAGGACAGGGGGAGATGGAAACACCATATATTTT	CASSPRTGGDGNTIYF
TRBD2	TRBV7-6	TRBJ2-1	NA	TGTGCCAGCAGCGGCGGGGGACCCTACAATGAGCAGTTCTTC	CASSGGGPYNEQFF
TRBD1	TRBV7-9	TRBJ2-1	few	TGTGCCAGCACATTAGGATCCGGGACAGTGGAGGTCGATGAGCAGTTCTTC	CASTLGSGTVEVDEQFF
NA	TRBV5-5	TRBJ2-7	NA	TGTGCCAGCAGACTACAGGGGACTCCCTCCTACGAGCAGTACTTC	CASRLQGTPSYEQYF
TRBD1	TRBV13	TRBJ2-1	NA	TGTGCCAGCAGTTCCAACCCGGGGACAGGGGGCTATGAGCAGTTCTTC	CASSSNPGTGGYEQFF
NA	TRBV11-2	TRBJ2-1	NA	TGTGCCAGCAGCCATTCTAGCGCACCCTACAATGAGCAGTTCTTC	CASSHSSAPYNEQFF
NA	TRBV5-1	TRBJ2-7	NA	TGCGCCAGCAGCTTGGGACAGTGGAGCTCCTACGAGCAGTACTTC	CASSLGQWSSYEQYF
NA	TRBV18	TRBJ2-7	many	TGTGCCAGCTCACCATCACGGGGGAACACCTACGAGCAGTACTTC	CASSPSRGNTYEQYF
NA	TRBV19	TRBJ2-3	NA	TGTGCCAGTAGCTCGGGGACAGATACGCAGTATTTT	CASSSGTDTQYF
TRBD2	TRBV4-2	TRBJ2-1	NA	TGTGCCAGCAGCCAAGCATCAGTAGCGGGAGGTTATGGCAATGAGCAGTTCTTC	CASSQASVAGGYGNEQFF
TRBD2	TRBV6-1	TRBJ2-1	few	TGTGCCAGCAGTGAGGGACTAGCGGGGAACAATGAGCAGTTCTTC	CASSEGLAGNNEQFF
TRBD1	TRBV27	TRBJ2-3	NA	TGTGCCAGCAGTTTGGGAGACGACAGGGATTTAATAGATACGCAGTATTTT	CASSLGDDRDLIDTQYF
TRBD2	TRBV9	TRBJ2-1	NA	TGTGCCAGCAGCGTAGCTGGGTCGGGGGGGCTCAATGAGCAGTTCTTC	CASSVAGSGGLNEQFF
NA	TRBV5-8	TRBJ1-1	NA	TGTGCCAGCAGCTTGTTCTTTGAAGCTTTCTTT	CASSLFFEAFF
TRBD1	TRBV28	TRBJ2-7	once	TGTGCCAGCCAGGGGGCGTACGAGCAGTACTTC	CASQGAYEQYF
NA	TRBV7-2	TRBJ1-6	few	TGTGCCAGCAGCTTACAGGGCCCTAATTCACCCCTCCACTTT	CASSLQGPNSPLHF
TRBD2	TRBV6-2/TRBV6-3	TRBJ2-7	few	TGTGCCAGCAGTTACTCACCTAGCGGGGGGTTTCCTTCCTACGAGCAGTACTTC	CASSYSPSGGFPSYEQYF
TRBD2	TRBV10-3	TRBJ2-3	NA	TGTGCCATCAGTGAGACCCCGACTGACAGCGGGACTAGCACAGATACGCAGTATTTT	CAISETPTDSGTSTDTQYF
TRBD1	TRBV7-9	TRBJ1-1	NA	TGTGCCAGCAGCCCACGGGACAGTTTTAACACTGAAGCTTTCTTT	CASSPRDSFNTEAFF
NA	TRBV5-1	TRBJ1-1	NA	TGCGCCAGCAGCCCTATCCGCCCATTACAGGGAGTCACTGAAGCTTTCTTT	CASSPIRPLQGVTEAFF
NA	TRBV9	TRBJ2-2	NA	TGTGCCAGCAGCGACAGGGTAGGGGAGCTGTTTTTT	CASSDRVGELFF
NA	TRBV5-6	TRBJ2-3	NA	TGTGCCAGCAGCTTGGGTCTCGGAGGCACAGATACGCAGTATTTT	CASSLGLGGTDTQYF
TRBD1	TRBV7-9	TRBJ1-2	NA	TGTGCCAGCAGCTTGGGACAGGGAAATGGCTACACCTTC	CASSLGQGNGYTF